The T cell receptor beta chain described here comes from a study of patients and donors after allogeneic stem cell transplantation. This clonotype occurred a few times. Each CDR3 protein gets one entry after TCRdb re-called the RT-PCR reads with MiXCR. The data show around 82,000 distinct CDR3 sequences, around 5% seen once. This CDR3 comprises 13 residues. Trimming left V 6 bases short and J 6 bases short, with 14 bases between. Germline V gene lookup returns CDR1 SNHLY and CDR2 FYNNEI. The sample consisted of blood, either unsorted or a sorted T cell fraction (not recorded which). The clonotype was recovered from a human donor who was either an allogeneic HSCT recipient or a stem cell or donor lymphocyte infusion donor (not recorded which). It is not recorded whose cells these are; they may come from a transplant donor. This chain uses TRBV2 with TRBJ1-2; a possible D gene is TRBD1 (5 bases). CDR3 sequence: CASRTRVAHGYTF. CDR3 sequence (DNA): TGTGCCAGCAGAACCAGGGTCGCGCATGGCTACACCTTC.